This TCR beta chain came from a study of cytotoxic CD8 clonotypes in ibrutinib-treated CLL. The CDR3 is 15 amino acids. Losses at the gene ends were 5 bases for V and 5 bases for J; bases not matched to a gene: 6. Germline lookup yields CDR1 SGHTA and CDR2 FQGNSA. Sequencing used immunoSEQ multiplex PCR; TCRdb keeps in-frame clones, though not all of them. The data contain some 130,000 clones, around 90% of them seen just once; the ten biggest clones take up 9.5% to 14%. V is TRBV7-2 and J is TRBJ2-5, with TRBD2 matching 12 bases. Here the sequenced sample was PBMCs, taken after 12 months of ibrutinib treatment. This TCR was sampled from a human donor with chronic lymphocytic leukemia. CDR3 protein: CASSRTSGNIETQYF. DNA for the CDR3: TGTGCCAGCAGCCGGACTAGCGGGAATATCGAGACCCAGTACTTC.